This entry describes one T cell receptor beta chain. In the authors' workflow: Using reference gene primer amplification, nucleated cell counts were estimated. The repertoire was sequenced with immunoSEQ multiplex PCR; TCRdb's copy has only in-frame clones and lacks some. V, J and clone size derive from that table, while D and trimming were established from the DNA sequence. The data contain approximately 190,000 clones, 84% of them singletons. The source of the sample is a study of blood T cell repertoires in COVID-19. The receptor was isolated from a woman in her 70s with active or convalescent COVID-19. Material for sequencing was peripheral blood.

Here the CDR3 reads CASSATTYEQYF. The CDR3 nucleotides read TGTGCCAGCTCAGCCACTACCTACGAGCAGTACTTC. The chain is built from TRBV18 and TRBJ2-7; D is undetermined. Trimming cost V 5 bases and J 2 bases, with 7 bases left between them. The CDR3 length is 12 residues. Germline V gene lookup returns CDR1 KGHSH and CDR2 LQKENI.